These 12 T cell receptor beta chains came from one sample sequenced in a study of Ad26.COV2.S vaccination and SARS-CoV-2 variants. Treatment noted: around 19 received Ad26.COV2.S at low or high dose, single or two shots; roughly five received placebo; per-sample allocation not given. Collection of the samples took place on day 63 after the first injection of vaccine or placebo. TCRdb keeps only in-frame clones here, not all; method: immunoSEQ multiplex PCR. The profile shows about 320,000 clones, around four fifths of them singletons. Source: peripheral blood, taken in a trial of Ad26.COV2.S vaccine versus placebo. Source of these receptors: a person aged 18-60 years who received the Ad26.COV2.S COVID-19 vaccine or a placebo.

Points on this clone: At one of its ends the junction is not consistent with the germline gene, which may arise from a read error. The DNA for the CDR3 is TGTGCTAGCAGCCGGACGAACACCGGGGAGCTGTTTTTT. Protein sequence: CASSRTNTGELFF. The genes are TRBV7-7 and TRBJ2-2; the D is unclear. Germline CDR1 and CDR2: SSHAT and FNYEAQ (reference sequence). This CDR3 is 13 amino acids long.

About this clone itself: Other DNA sequences in the sample encode the same CDR3. This chain joins TRBV27 and TRBJ2-7; D not certain. The CDR3 loop spans 13 amino acids. Deletions cut 6 bases from V and 0 bases from J, with 9 bases between. The germline V gene encodes CDR1 MNHEY and CDR2 SMNVEV (reference sequence). The CDR3 DNA reads as TGTGCCAGCAGCCTCTCGGGCTCCTACGAGCAGTACTTC. As protein: CASSLSGSYEQYF.

The gene calls are TRBV19 and TRBJ2-7; 13 bases align to TRBD2. Germline V CDR1 and CDR2: LNHDA, SQIVND (reference sequence). This CDR3 is built from 17 residues. Losses at the gene ends were 5 bases for V and 2 bases for J; bases not matched to a gene: 9. This CDR3 is CASSSGTSGAAPYEQYF. Here the CDR3 DNA reads TGTGCCAGTAGTTCCGGGACTAGCGGGGCGGCCCCCTACGAGCAGTACTTC.

This clone was detected a few times. This chain links TRBV2 with TRBJ1-4, with D maybe TRBD1 (5 bases). This CDR3 is 12 amino acids long. Looked up from germline, CDR1 is SNHLY and CDR2 is FYNNEI. The V end was cut by 6 bases, the J end by 6 bases, with 8 bases between. The chain's CDR3 is CASRQDDEKLFF. CDR3 nucleotide sequence: TGTGCCAGCAGACAGGACGATGAAAAACTGTTTTTT.

The chain links TRBV19 to TRBJ1-6, with 10 bases matching TRBD1. The CDR3 has 15 residues. From germline, CDR1 is LNHDA and CDR2 SQIVND (reference sequence). Germline trimming cut 3 bases from V and 10 bases from J; bases unmatched to any gene: 6. This CDR3 reads CASSMGTGDFSPLHF. The CDR3 DNA reads TGTGCCAGTAGTATGGGGACAGGGGATTTCTCACCCCTCCACTTT.

The gene calls are TRBV5-1 and TRBJ2-3, with TRBD2 matching over 7 bases. Germline V gene lookup returns CDR1 SGHRS and CDR2 YFSETQ. Trimming took 4 bases from V and 1 from J; bases not matched to a gene: 6. CDR3 length: 15 amino acids. The CDR3 here is CASSLGGKGTDTQYF. For the CDR3, the DNA is TGCGCCAGCAGCCTCGGGGGGAAGGGCACAGATACGCAGTATTTT.

CDR3 DNA: TGTGCCAGCAGCTTACAGGGCCAAGTGAACACTGAAGCTTTCTTT. Translated, it gives CASSLQGQVNTEAFF. The chain couples TRBV11-2 to TRBJ1-1; weak D call: TRBD1 (5 bases). CDR1 is SGHAT and CDR2 is FQNNGV in the germline V gene. The V gene lost 2 bases and the J gene lost 0 bases, with 10 bases spanning the gap. The CDR3 extends over 15 amino acids.

V is TRBV28 and J is TRBJ2-1; D gene uncertain. The CDR3 has 12 amino acids. Germline-derived CDR1 and CDR2 are MDHEN and SYDVKM. V dropped 6 bases and J dropped 4 bases, with 7 bases sitting between them. DNA of the CDR3: TGTGCCAGCAGCACCTCTTACAATGAGCAGTTCTTC. Its translation: CASSTSYNEQFF.

This clone turned up a few times. This sequence joins TRBV2 and TRBJ1-3; 8 positions agree with TRBD1. This CDR3 is built from 13 residues. With 7 bases clipped from V and 4 bases from J, the junction kept 3 bases outside the gene matches. Germline CDR1 SNHLY, CDR2 FYNNEI. CDR3 DNA sequence: TGTGCCAGCACGGGACAGGTCGGAAACACCATATATTTT. Protein sequence: CASTGQVGNTIYF.

The rearrangement uses TRBV29-1 and TRBJ2-7; 8 nucleotides line up with TRBD1. Losses at the gene ends were 3 bases for V and 6 bases for J; bases not matched to a gene: 7. The CDR3 length is 13 residues. Germline assignment: CDR1 SQVTM and CDR2 ANQGSEA. This CDR3 reads CSVDVGQGGEQYF. CDR3 bases: TGCAGCGTTGATGTTGGACAGGGCGGCGAGCAGTACTTC.

V is TRBV5-1 and J is TRBJ1-4, with 8 positions matching TRBD1. The CDR3 contains 15 residues. Germline CDR1 SGHRS, CDR2 YFSETQ. V lost 0 bases and J lost 8; bases outside the gene matches: 6. CDR3 in DNA: TGCGCCAGCAGCTTGGGTGACAGGGGTTACGAAAAACTGTTTTTT. Protein: CASSLGDRGYEKLFF.

This chain joins TRBV20-1 and TRBJ1-4, with D maybe TRBD1 (5 bases). Germline CDR1 DFQATT, CDR2 SNEGSKA (reference sequence). The CDR3 extends over 13 amino acids. V was trimmed by 3 bases and J by 6 bases, leaving 11 bases between them. The CDR3, as DNA: TGCAGTGCTAGTGGCAGGGCGGATGAAAAACTGTTTTTT. Protein: CSASGRADEKLFF.